These 5 T cell receptor beta chains share one sample of origin, sequenced in a study of T cell repertoires in cytomegalovirus infection. TCRdb passed the reads through MiXCR, listing each CDR3 protein once. The sample carries approximately 550,000 distinct CDR3 sequences, 16% recorded once. The sequencing input was CD8+ T cells from PBMCs. The receptors come from a human donor in good health (CMV status not recorded). Some clones in this sample may be carry-over from other donors' samples.

This clonotype was counted many times. The chain is built from TRBV11-2 and TRBJ1-3; no clear D. The CDR3 length is 14 residues. CDR1 SGHAT and CDR2 FQNNGV come from the germline V gene. The germline V and J ends were trimmed by 4 bases and 8 bases, with 15 bases remaining between them. The DNA for the CDR3 is TGTGCCAGCAGCTCCCAAGTTGATTTAGACACCATATATTTT. Amino acid sequence: CASSSQVDLDTIYF.

There are a few counts of this clonotype. The chain is built from TRBV2 and TRBJ2-3, with 7 bases lining up with TRBD2. CDR1 and CDR2 from the germline V gene are SNHLY and FYNNEI. CDR3 length: 10 amino acids. After removal of 8 bases from V and 14 bases from J, the junction contained 7 bases not matched to a gene. CDR3 bases: TGTGCCAGCCGGGGGGACCTAGCGTATTTT. It specifies CASRGDLAYF.

This clonotype has a handful of counts. The chain combines TRBV7-3 with TRBJ2-5; 8 bases are shared with TRBD2. Per germline, CDR1 SGHTA and CDR2 FQGTGA. This CDR3 comprises 15 residues. V lost 6 bases and J lost 4; bases outside the gene matches: 10. This CDR3 is CASSQIGGGSETQYF. The CDR3 bases are TGTGCCAGCAGTCAGATCGGGGGGGGATCAGAGACCCAGTACTTC. Looking up the rest from reference TRBV7-3 and TRBJ2-5 gives the full variable domain: GAGVSQTPSNKVTEKGKYVELRCDPISGHTALYWYRQSLGQGPEFLIYFQGTGAADDSGLPNDRFFAVRPEGSVSTLKIQRTERGDSAVYLCASSQIGGGSETQYFGPGTRLLVL.

The sample holds many counts of this clonotype. V usage is TRBV30 and J usage is TRBJ2-2; D is unclear. Trimming took 2 bases from V and 5 from J, leaving 6 bases between them. This CDR3 has 12 residues. CDR1 and CDR2 (germline): GTSNPN, SVGIG (reference sequence). CDR3 DNA: TGTGCCTGGAGTAAGGGTACCGGGGAGCTGTTTTTT. Translated: CAWSKGTGELFF.

This clonotype was seen many times. The J gene is TRBJ1-3, the V gene TRBV7-9, with D unclear. V lost 2 bases and J lost 3, with 14 bases in between. The CDR3 length is 16 residues. CDR1 and CDR2 from the germline V gene are SEHNR and FQNEAQ (reference sequence). The CDR3 DNA reads TGTGCCAGCAGCTTAACGACCCCATGGAGTGGAAACACCATATATTTT. Translated, it gives CASSLTTPWSGNTIYF. The full variable domain, its missing parts supplied by reference TRBV7-9 and TRBJ1-3, is DTGVSQNPRHKITKRGQNVTFRCDPISEHNRLYWYRQTLGQGPEFLTYFQNEAQLEKSRLLSDRFSAERPKGSFSTLEIQRTEQGDSAMYLCASSLTTPWSGNTIYFGEGSWLTVV.